The clone carrying this T cell receptor (beta chain) was found a few times. The data were taken from a study of T cell changes during pregnancy in multiple sclerosis. The CDR3 is made up of 15 amino acids. Trimming stripped 2 bases from V and 1 base from J, with 12 bases between. Germline CDR1 and CDR2: SGHRS and YFSETQ. This table comes from immunoSEQ multiplex PCR, and its TCRdb copy is limited to in-frame clones, with some not included. The sample has 43,000 or so clones, under 95% seen once. The chain carries TRBV5-1 and TRBJ1-1, with D perhaps matching TRBD1 (6 bases). The sequenced sample was PBMCs (not recorded whether the cells were cultured). The origin of this receptor is a female donor with multiple sclerosis, enrolled in a pregnancy study. CDR3 loop: CASSLDLTGNTEAFF. The CDR3 nucleotides are TGCGCCAGCAGCTTAGACTTGACAGGGAACACTGAAGCTTTCTTT. Variable domain in full (rest from reference TRBV5-1 and TRBJ1-1): KAGVTQTPRYLIKTRGQQVTLSCSPISGHRSVSWYQQTPGQGLQFLFEYFSETQRNKGNFPGRFSGRQFSNSRSEMNVSTLELGDSALYLCASSLDLTGNTEAFFGQGTRLTVV.